These 29 T cell receptor beta chains came from one sample sequenced in a study of blood T cell repertoires in COVID-19. Clones were sequenced by immunoSEQ multiplex PCR, and TCRdb holds only the in-frame ones, with some missing. The sample records 200,000 to 250,000 clones, around nine tenths being singletons. The sequencing sample was made of PBMCs or T cells enriched from blood (not recorded which). The origin of the receptors is a woman in her late teens or twenties who had recovered from COVID-19.

The chain uses TRBV28 and TRBJ1-4; the match to TRBD1 covers 12 bases. Per germline, CDR1 MDHEN and CDR2 SYDVKM. The CDR3 has 18 amino acids. The J segment lost 8 bases and the V segment lost 6 bases, leaving 16 bases of the junction unmatched. The CDR3 sequence: CASRSTAGTGGIGEKLFF. CDR3 DNA sequence: TGTGCCAGCAGGTCCACGGCGGGGACAGGGGGCATAGGGGAAAAACTGTTTTTT.

This chain uses TRBV10-2 with TRBJ2-1, with 9 bases matching TRBD2. The CDR3 sequence is 15 residues long. J was trimmed by 9 bases and V by 3 bases; bases with no gene match: 9. CDR1 is WSHSY and CDR2 is SAAADI in the germline V gene. The CDR3 sequence is CASSDASGRRSEQFF. The CDR3, as DNA: TGCGCCAGCAGTGACGCCAGCGGGAGGAGGAGTGAGCAGTTCTTC.

This chain links TRBV28 with TRBJ1-5, with TRBD1 matching over 7 bases. The V gene end was trimmed by 4 bases and the J gene end by 3 bases; junction bases not matched to a gene: 6. Germline loops: CDR1 MDHEN, CDR2 SYDVKM. The CDR3 is 15 residues long. CDR3 in amino acids: CASSSYRGSNQPQHF. CDR3 coding DNA: TGTGCCAGCAGTTCCTACAGGGGATCCAATCAGCCCCAGCATTTT.

The J gene is TRBJ1-1, the V gene TRBV12-3 or TRBV12-4; D gene uncertain. Trimming took 1 base from V and 4 from J, leaving 7 bases between them. This CDR3 spans 13 amino acids. CDR3 nucleotides: TGTGCCAGCAGTTTAGGACAATCCACTGAAGCTTTCTTT. Its protein is CASSLGQSTEAFF.

V gene TRBV20-1 combines with J gene TRBJ1-5; D call uncertain. The CDR3 covers 13 residues. Germline assignment: CDR1 DFQATT and CDR2 SNEGSKA (reference sequence). Trimming pared 3 bases from V and 4 bases from J, leaving 10 bases between. The CDR3 region is CSASGQINQPQHF. In nucleotides, the CDR3 is TGCAGTGCTAGTGGCCAGATTAATCAGCCCCAGCATTTT.

This clone was seen more than once but under ten times. The rearrangement uses TRBV18 and TRBJ1-1; TRBD1 matches at 12 bases. CDR1 and CDR2 from the germline V gene are KGHSH and LQKENI. The CDR3 has 15 residues. The junction had 6 bases not matched to a gene; V was cut back by 5 bases and J by 5 bases. CDR3 sequence (DNA): TGTGCCAGCTCAAGGGACAGGGGGCGCGTGACTGAAGCTTTCTTT. Its protein product is CASSRDRGRVTEAFF.

On this clone itself: At one end, the junction sequence differs from germline, possibly due to a read error. This sequence joins TRBV29-1 and TRBJ1-3; no definite D call. CDR3 length: 14 residues. CDR1 is SQVTM and CDR2 is ANQGSEA in the germline V gene. CDR3: CSVKEARSGNTIYF. CDR3 coding DNA: TGCAGCGTTAAAGAAGCCCGGTCCGGAAACACCATATATTTT.

Here the CDR3 DNA reads TGTGCCAGCACCGCGACAGGGGGCCTCAATCAGCCCCAGCATTTT. It translates to CASTATGGLNQPQHF. The chain has TRBV28 and TRBJ1-5; TRBD1 agrees at 10 bases. With 7 bases clipped from V and 3 bases from J, the junction kept 6 bases outside the gene matches. Germline V gene lookup returns CDR1 MDHEN and CDR2 SYDVKM. The CDR3 is made up of 15 amino acids.

This chain connects TRBV9 to TRBJ1-5, with 7 positions matching TRBD1. The V gene's germline CDR1 is SGDLS and CDR2 YYNGEE. CDR3 size: 14 residues. The ends lost 3 bases at V and 6 bases at J; junction bases unmatched: 6. The CDR3 sequence: CASSAETGSQPQHF. The CDR3 coding sequence is TGTGCCAGCAGCGCTGAGACAGGGAGTCAGCCCCAGCATTTT.

The chain recombines TRBV4-1 with TRBJ1-2, with 8 positions matching TRBD1. The CDR3 runs 14 residues. Germline CDR1 reads MGHRA; CDR2 reads YSYEKL. Losses at the gene ends were 0 bases for V and 7 bases for J; bases not matched to a gene: 4. CDR3 DNA sequence: TGCGCCAGCAGCCAAGAGAACAGGGGGACTGGCTACACCTTC. Translating gives CASSQENRGTGYTF.

The table lists this clone with a count of one. The rearrangement uses TRBV6-5 and TRBJ1-1; D possibly corresponds to TRBD1 (5 bases). Germline CDR1 MNHEY, CDR2 SVGAGI. V lost 2 bases, J lost 0 bases, and 7 bases lay in between. The CDR3 is made up of 14 amino acids. CDR3 nucleotide sequence: TGTGCCAGCAGTTACGGACACCTGAACACTGAAGCTTTCTTT. Protein: CASSYGHLNTEAFF.

The J gene is TRBJ1-2, the V gene TRBV5-1; the D gene is possibly TRBD1 (6 bases). Looked up from germline, CDR1 is SGHRS and CDR2 is YFSETQ. V lost 2 bases and J 5 bases, leaving 22 bases between the germline ends. The CDR3 totals 17 residues. The CDR3 region is CASSFSAARTESYGYTF. The CDR3 DNA reads TGCGCCAGCAGCTTTTCTGCCGCTAGGACAGAATCTTATGGCTACACCTTC.

This clone was counted a single time. The genes are TRBV2 and TRBJ1-2; perhaps TRBD1 as D (5 bases). Looked up from germline, CDR1 is SNHLY and CDR2 is FYNNEI. CDR3 length: 18 residues. V gave up 7 bases and J gave up 0 bases, with 24 bases separating them. CDR3 sequence (DNA): TGTGCCAGCATACGACTTAAAAGGGGTATATTAGCTAACTATGGCTACACCTTC. This encodes CASIRLKRGILANYGYTF.

This chain links TRBV6-5 with TRBJ2-2; the match to TRBD2 covers 10 bases. The CDR3 extends over 15 amino acids. Trimming cost V 6 bases and J 3 bases; bases outside gene matches: 4. Germline V CDR1 and CDR2: MNHEY, SVGAGI. CDR3 coding DNA: TGTGCCAGCAGGTTGCTAGCGGGAGACACCGGGGAGCTGTTTTTT. Translation: CASRLLAGDTGELFF.

This chain uses TRBV25-1 with TRBJ1-2; 9 nucleotides agree with TRBD1. Trimming took 4 bases from V and 6 from J; bases not matched to a gene: 9. The CDR3 runs 15 residues. Germline CDR1 MGHDK, CDR2 SYGVNS. This CDR3 is CASSVTGGNKDGYTF. CDR3 coding DNA: TGTGCCAGCAGTGTGACAGGGGGGAATAAGGATGGCTACACCTTC.

Comments on this clone: Other DNA sequences in this specimen translate into the identical CDR3. The chain couples TRBV3-1 (or the pseudogene TRBV3-2) to TRBJ1-5, with a weak D call TRBD1 (6 bases). V gave up 3 bases and J gave up 3 bases, with 9 bases separating them. CDR1 and CDR2 from the germline V gene are LGHDT and YNNKEL (reference sequence). CDR3 size: 14 residues. Written as DNA, the CDR3 is TGTGCCAGCAGCCAGACAGGCTACAATCAGCCCCAGCATTTT. Its translation is CASSQTGYNQPQHF.

V gene TRBV27 combines with J gene TRBJ2-7; 11 bases fit TRBD1. CDR1 is MNHEY, CDR2 SMNVEV, per germline (reference sequence). Trimming cost V 3 bases and J 5 bases; bases outside gene matches: 3. CDR3 length: 14 residues. The CDR3 region is CASSLTGQGDEQYF. The CDR3 coding sequence is TGTGCCAGCAGTTTGACGGGACAGGGGGACGAGCAGTACTTC.

This rearrangement joins TRBV24-1 to TRBJ2-3; 7 bases fit TRBD2. Trimming took 4 bases from V and 3 from J; bases not matched to a gene: 0. Germline V gene data show CDR1 as KGHDR and CDR2 as SFDVKD. The length of the CDR3 is 13 residues. DNA of the CDR3: TGTGCCACCAGTGAGGGGGGGACAGATACGCAGTATTTT. This gives the protein CATSEGGTDTQYF.

This chain connects TRBV19 to TRBJ1-1; D ambiguous. Trimming cost V 6 bases and J 1 base, with 6 bases left between them. Germline CDR1 is LNHDA and CDR2 is SQIVND (reference sequence). There are 12 residues in the CDR3. CDR3 sequence: CASSSGNTEAFF. The CDR3 DNA is TGTGCCAGTAGCTCCGGGAACACTGAAGCTTTCTTT.

The gene calls are TRBV2 and TRBJ2-7, with no clear D. CDR3 length: 16 residues. Trimming removed 7 bases from V and 5 bases from J, with 24 bases in between. Per the germline V gene, CDR1 is SNHLY and CDR2 is FYNNEI. The CDR3 DNA reads TGTGCCAGCAAACCTCGAGGTGGAACATGGAACGACGAGCAGTACTTC. Its protein is CASKPRGGTWNDEQYF. Looking up the rest from reference TRBV2 and TRBJ2-7 gives the full variable domain: EPEVTQTPSHQVTQMGQEVILRCVPISNHLYFYWYRQILGQKVEFLVSFYNNEISEKSEIFDDQFSVERPDGSNFTLKIRSTKLEDSAMYFCASKPRGGTWNDEQYFGPGTRLTVT.

This clone was recorded only once. The chain recombines TRBV5-1 with TRBJ2-3, with TRBD2 identical over 11 bases. The CDR3 extends over 17 amino acids. V was clipped by 4 bases and J by 0 bases; unmatched bases: 7. Germline V CDR1 and CDR2: SGHRS, YFSETQ. This CDR3 reads CASSSSGGAWSTDTQYF. The CDR3 nucleotides are TGCGCCAGCAGCAGTAGCGGGGGGGCCTGGAGCACAGATACGCAGTATTTT.

V usage is TRBV19 and J usage is TRBJ1-2, with unresolved D. The CDR3 spans 17 residues. The V end was cut by 5 bases, the J end by 8 bases, with 27 bases between. Germline assignment: CDR1 LNHDA and CDR2 SQIVND (reference sequence). CDR3 DNA: TGTGCCAGTAGTGGACCACTTCCGGAGGTTACTCATCGAGGCTACACCTTC. Translation gives CASSGPLPEVTHRGYTF. The full variable domain, with the rest looked up from reference TRBV19 and TRBJ1-2, is DGGITQSPKYLFRKEGQNVTLSCEQNLNHDAMYWYRQDPGQGLRLIYYSQIVNDFQKGDIAEGYSVSREKKESFPLTVTSAQKNPTAFYLCASSGPLPEVTHRGYTFGSGTRLTVV.

The chain employs TRBV6-1 and TRBJ2-7; 9 bases fit TRBD2. Germline V CDR1 and CDR2: MNHNS, SASEGT. The CDR3 runs 15 residues. The junction had 9 bases not matched to a gene; V was cut back by 2 bases and J by 7 bases. CDR3 bases: TGTGCCAGCAGTGAATGGGGCGGGAGGGCGAGGGAGCAGTACTTC. Translating it yields CASSEWGGRAREQYF.

This clone occurred once. The J gene is TRBJ2-3, the V gene TRBV6-1; TRBD2 might be the D (6 bases). With 2 bases removed from V and 5 bases from J, the gap between germline ends came to 14 bases. There are 15 residues in the CDR3. Germline V gives CDR1 MNHNS, CDR2 SASEGT. The CDR3 loop is CASSESPRLGDTQYF. CDR3 DNA: TGTGCCAGCAGTGAATCCCCCCGACTAGGAGATACGCAGTATTTT.

The chain carries TRBV18 and TRBJ2-4; a possible D gene is TRBD2 (5 bases). The CDR3 has 15 amino acids. The V end was cut by 8 bases, the J end by 0 bases, with 14 bases between. Per the germline V gene, CDR1 is KGHSH and CDR2 is LQKENI. The CDR3 DNA follows: TGTGCCAGCGCGGACTCAGCTTTAGCCAAAAACATTCAGTACTTC. Translated, it gives CASADSALAKNIQYF.

This rearrangement joins TRBV5-1 to TRBJ2-3; 10 nucleotides line up with TRBD2. Germline V gene sequence: CDR1 SGHRS, CDR2 YFSETQ. The length of the CDR3 is 16 residues. Unmatched junction bases numbered 6, after V lost 0 bases and J lost 5 bases. CDR3 region: CASSLASSGSIDTQYF. In DNA form, the CDR3 reads TGCGCCAGCAGCTTGGCGTCTAGCGGGAGTATAGATACGCAGTATTTT.

The chain combines TRBV6-1 with TRBJ1-1; 8 nucleotides line up with TRBD1. Germline V gene sequence: CDR1 MNHNS, CDR2 SASEGT. The trim removed 3 bases at V and 6 bases at J, leaving 6 bases unmatched. The CDR3 totals 14 residues. The chain's CDR3 is CASSEGQDIAEAFF. The CDR3 nucleotides read TGTGCCAGCAGTGAGGGACAGGATATAGCTGAAGCTTTCTTT.

This chain uses TRBV6-1 with TRBJ2-3; D might be TRBD1 (6 bases). The CDR3 totals 15 residues. Trimming removed 2 bases from V and 1 base from J, with 10 bases in between. The germline V gene has CDR1 MNHNS and CDR2 SASEGT. Here the CDR3 reads CASSERRGGTDTQYF. The CDR3 DNA sequence: TGTGCCAGCAGTGAACGCAGGGGAGGCACAGATACGCAGTATTTT.

The chain uses TRBV5-1 and TRBJ2-1, with D maybe TRBD1 (8 bases). V lost 4 bases, J lost 7 bases, and 15 bases lay in between. The CDR3 runs to 14 residues. CDR1 is SGHRS, CDR2 YFSETQ, per germline. CDR3 sequence reads: CASSPRGRGNEQFF. The CDR3 bases are TGCGCCAGCAGCCCCAGGGGGCGGGGGAATGAGCAGTTCTTC.